These 8 T cell receptor beta chains came from one sample sequenced in a study of cytomegalovirus exposure and HLA in healthy donors. The PCR employed 60 Vbeta primers together with 13 Jbeta primers. This table comes from immunoSEQ multiplex PCR, and its TCRdb copy is limited to in-frame clones, with some not included. In the table there are over 85,000 clones, roughly 85% of which are singletons. The specimen was PBMCs. The receptor source for this set is a middle-aged man in good health and CMV-seronegative.

The chain uses TRBV7-8 and TRBJ2-1, with 7 bases identical to TRBD2. Trimming removed 5 bases from V and 7 bases from J; junction bases left unmatched: 11. CDR1 and CDR2 from the germline V gene are SGHVS and FQNEAQ. The CDR3 has 15 residues. The CDR3 DNA reads TGTGCCAGCAGCCCCCTTCAGGGACTACGGAATGAGCAGTTCTTC. Amino acid sequence: CASSPLQGLRNEQFF. The complete variable domain, with remaining parts taken from reference TRBV7-8 and TRBJ2-1, reads GAGVSQSPRYKVAKRGQDVALRCDPISGHVSLFWYQQALGQGPEFLTYFQNEAQLDKSGLPSDRFFAERPEGSVSTLKIQRTQQEDSAVYLCASSPLQGLRNEQFFGPGTRLTVL.

This chain uses TRBV7-2 with TRBJ2-3; 8 bases map to TRBD1. With V trimmed by 6 bases and J by 3 bases, 8 bases remained unmatched. Germline CDR1 is SGHTA and CDR2 is FQGNSA. This CDR3 has 15 residues. As DNA, the CDR3 is TGTGCCAGCAGTGCCGGACAGGGAGGAACAGATACGCAGTATTTT. Its translation is CASSAGQGGTDTQYF.

J is TRBJ2-1 and V is TRBV5-6, with 15 bases fitting TRBD2. This CDR3 spans 18 amino acids. Germline trimming cut 4 bases from V and 10 bases from J; bases unmatched to any gene: 15. Germline lookup yields CDR1 SGHDT and CDR2 YYEEEE. CDR3 sequence: CASSARTSGGARFAEQFF. For the CDR3, the DNA is TGTGCCAGCAGCGCCCGGACTAGCGGGGGGGCTAGATTTGCGGAGCAGTTCTTC.

The chain joins TRBV5-1 to TRBJ2-7; D uncertain. V lost 5 bases and J 1 base, leaving 13 bases between the germline ends. Germline-derived CDR1 and CDR2 are SGHRS and YFSETQ. The CDR3 covers 14 residues. CDR3 region: CASSSSTPSYEQYF. The CDR3 nucleotides read TGCGCCAGCAGTTCCTCTACGCCATCCTACGAGCAGTACTTC.

The chain uses TRBV13 and TRBJ2-5; 14 bases are shared with TRBD2. CDR3 length equals 16 residues. Germline lookup yields CDR1 PRHDT and CDR2 FYEKMQ (reference sequence). J was trimmed by 1 base and V by 6 bases; bases with no gene match: 4. The CDR3 spells CASSPGLAGGQETQYF. The CDR3 nucleotides read TGTGCCAGCAGTCCCGGACTAGCGGGGGGCCAAGAGACCCAGTACTTC.

This sequence joins TRBV7-2 and TRBJ2-7; TRBD1 is a possible D gene (5 bases). Trimming removed 0 bases at V and 3 bases at J, with 9 bases between. This CDR3 is built from 14 residues. Germline-derived CDR1 and CDR2 are SGHTA and FQGNSA. The CDR3 protein is CASSLAGQNYEQYF. As DNA, the CDR3 is TGTGCCAGCAGCTTAGCGGGGCAGAACTACGAGCAGTACTTC.

This clone was seen just once. The chain has TRBV6-5 and TRBJ2-2; possible D gene TRBD2, 6 bases. The CDR3 covers 14 residues. CDR1 and CDR2 (germline): MNHEY, SVGAGI. V dropped 2 bases and J dropped 6 bases, with 10 bases sitting between them. CDR3 in amino acids: CASSYTEGPGELFF. CDR3 coding DNA: TGTGCCAGCAGTTACACGGAGGGGCCCGGGGAGCTGTTTTTT.

The chain recombines TRBV14 with TRBJ2-1; D perhaps matches TRBD2 (6 bases). CDR3 size: 12 residues. Germline-derived CDR1 and CDR2 are SGHDN and FVKESK. The ends were cut back, 3 bases at V and 11 bases at J, with 11 bases in the middle. The CDR3 sequence is CASSQAGTQQFF. The CDR3 region has the DNA TGTGCCAGCAGCCAGGCGGGAACCCAGCAGTTCTTC.